Listed here are 18 T cell receptor beta chains from one sample, sequenced in a study of T cell repertoires in cytomegalovirus infection. Each CDR3 protein is one row after TCRdb ran MiXCR on the reads. The table shows hundreds of thousands of distinct CDR3 sequences, with over 9% occurring only once. The specimen sequenced was PBMCs. All receptors derive from a human donor in good health (CMV status not recorded). Some clones in this sample may be carry-over from other donors' samples.

The chain has TRBV5-1 and TRBJ2-5; unclear D gene. Germline V gives CDR1 SGHRS, CDR2 YFSETQ. The ends were cut back, 4 bases at V and 3 bases at J, with 7 bases in the middle. The CDR3 runs to 12 residues. CDR3 sequence: CASSPNKETQYF. The CDR3 nucleotides are TGCGCCAGCAGCCCAAACAAAGAGACCCAGTACTTC.

On this clonotype itself: A much larger clone sits a single nucleotide away, making a read error possible. The chain employs TRBV18 and TRBJ2-7; 10 positions match TRBD2. The germline V gene encodes CDR1 KGHSH and CDR2 LQKENI. This CDR3 contains 15 residues. V lost 2 bases to trimming and J lost 5 bases; unmatched junction nucleotides: 6. Written as DNA, the CDR3 is TGTGCCAGCTCACCAGGCCTAGCGGGAGTTGACGAGCAGTACTTC. Translating gives CASSPGLAGVDEQYF.

This clonotype was found many times. The V and J genes are TRBV7-2 and TRBJ1-5, with D tentatively TRBD1 (5 bases). Germline V gene sequence: CDR1 SGHTA, CDR2 FQGNSA. The V gene lost 3 bases and the J gene lost 4 bases, with 28 bases spanning the gap. This CDR3 comprises 20 residues. DNA of the CDR3: TGTGCCAGCAGCTTTCTCCCTAGGACAACCCAGTGGGGATCGAATCAGCCCCAGCATTTT. It translates to CASSFLPRTTQWGSNQPQHF.

The table lists this clonotype with many counts. This rearrangement joins TRBV20-1 to TRBJ2-3; tentatively, D is TRBD2 (5 bases). V dropped 6 bases and J dropped 5 bases, with 15 bases sitting between them. CDR1 is DFQATT, CDR2 SNEGSKA, per germline (reference sequence). This CDR3 region has 13 residues. CDR3 coding DNA: TGCAGTGCCCGAGGGCTAGTGGAAGATACGCAGTATTTT. Translated: CSARGLVEDTQYF.

Ten or more counts support this clonotype. The chain employs TRBV12-3 or TRBV12-4 and TRBJ2-5; D ambiguous. Trimming took 1 base from V and 5 from J, leaving 14 bases between them. The CDR3 has 15 residues. The CDR3 region has the DNA TGTGCCAGCAGTTTAGGTGGGCGTCTTCCGGAGACCCAGTACTTC. The encoded protein is CASSLGGRLPETQYF.

The chain carries TRBV5-4 and TRBJ2-7; 15 nucleotides align to TRBD2. Germline loops: CDR1 SGHNT, CDR2 YYREEE (reference sequence). The CDR3 length is 18 residues. V shed 5 bases, J shed 0 bases, and the junction held 9 bases outside the gene matches. The CDR3 DNA follows: TGTGCCAGCAGTCATGGGACTAGCGGGAGGATTTTCTCCTACGAGCAGTACTTC. Translated: CASSHGTSGRIFSYEQYF.

There are many counts of this clonotype. V and J are TRBV10-3 and TRBJ1-2, with 7 bases identical to TRBD1. Germline lookup yields CDR1 ENHRY and CDR2 SYGVKD. CDR3 length: 14 residues. J gave up 4 bases and V 3 bases, and 5 bases lay outside the gene matches. The CDR3 loop is CAISEGGPTYGYTF. In DNA, the CDR3 is TGTGCCATCAGTGAAGGGGGCCCAACCTATGGCTACACCTTC.

The rearrangement links TRBV20-1 to TRBJ1-5, with 7 bases aligning to TRBD1. V lost 5 bases to trimming and J lost 0 bases; unmatched junction nucleotides: 10. Germline CDR1 and CDR2: DFQATT and SNEGSKA (reference sequence). CDR3 length: 16 residues. Here the CDR3 DNA reads TGCAGTGCTTCAAACACAGGGGAATATAGCAATCAGCCCCAGCATTTT. It encodes CSASNTGEYSNQPQHF.

As for this clonotype: A much larger clone lies a single base off, so this may be a read error. The chain carries TRBV20-1 and TRBJ1-5, with unresolved D. CDR1 is DFQATT and CDR2 is SNEGSKA in the germline V gene (reference sequence). There are 13 residues in the CDR3. With 6 bases removed from V and 1 base from J, the gap between germline ends came to 10 bases. CDR3 amino acids: CSAAERSNQPQHF. For the CDR3, the DNA is TGCAGTGCGGCTGAAAGAAGCAATCAGCCCCAGCATTTT.

This clonotype came up many times. The chain links TRBV7-2 to TRBJ2-7; 11 bases line up with TRBD2. V lost 5 bases and J lost 0; bases outside the gene matches: 3. The CDR3 length is 15 residues. Germline lookup yields CDR1 SGHTA and CDR2 FQGNSA. CDR3 DNA: TGTGCCAGCAGCCCGACTAGCGGGAACTCCTACGAGCAGTACTTC. This codes for CASSPTSGNSYEQYF.

In its sample, this clonotype was seen many times. The chain uses TRBV11-2 and TRBJ2-1, with D uncertain. The germline V gene has CDR1 SGHAT and CDR2 FQNNGV. The CDR3 runs to 13 residues. V was cut by 1 base and J by 7 bases, with 8 bases left in between. The CDR3 nucleotides are TGTGCCAGCAGCTTAGCGGGTTTTAATGAGCAGTTCTTC. Its protein is CASSLAGFNEQFF. Looking up the rest from reference TRBV11-2 and TRBJ2-1 gives the full variable domain: EAGVAQSPRYKIIEKRQSVAFWCNPISGHATLYWYQQILGQGPKLLIQFQNNGVVDDSQLPKDRFSAERLKGVDSTLKIQPAKLEDSAVYLCASSLAGFNEQFFGPGTRLTVL.

This clonotype was counted ten times or more. The V call is TRBV19, the J call TRBJ2-1; 7 bases align to TRBD1. V lost 6 bases, J lost 8 bases, and 16 bases stayed unmatched. This CDR3 spans 16 amino acids. Germline V gene sequence: CDR1 LNHDA, CDR2 SQIVND (reference sequence). This chain's CDR3 is CASRDNRDSLFDEQFF. The CDR3 nucleotides are TGTGCCAGTAGGGACAACCGGGACAGCCTATTCGATGAGCAGTTCTTC.

This clonotype was counted a few times. The chain recombines TRBV7-9 with TRBJ2-5; TRBD2 is a possible D gene (6 bases). V lost 4 bases and J lost 5, with 17 bases in between. The germline V gene has CDR1 SEHNR and CDR2 FQNEAQ (reference sequence). The CDR3 covers 15 residues. The CDR3 is CASSSTGTPGETQYF. CDR3 DNA sequence: TGTGCCAGCAGCTCCACCGGGACTCCAGGCGAGACCCAGTACTTC.

This clonotype was observed a handful of times. At one boundary the junction diverges from the germline segment, which might be a read error. The J gene is TRBJ2-5, the V gene TRBV7-7; D remains ambiguous. This CDR3 region has 14 residues. CDR1 SSHAT and CDR2 FNYEAQ come from the germline V gene (reference sequence). In DNA, the CDR3 is TGTGCTAGCAGCTTAAACCCTACGGGAGAGACCCAGTACTTC. Translation: CASSLNPTGETQYF.

This clonotype was counted many times. CDR3 sequence: CSVRKIPDTEAFF. The CDR3 DNA reads TGCAGCGTTCGCAAGATTCCGGACACTGAAGCTTTCTTT. The genes are TRBV29-1 and TRBJ1-1, with no clear D. The CDR3 sequence is 13 residues long. Germline values: CDR1 SQVTM, CDR2 ANQGSEA. V was pared by 5 bases and J by 3 bases, with 13 bases between.

This clonotype was counted a few times. One junction end disagrees with the germline gene, perhaps due to a read error. The genes are TRBV13 and TRBJ1-1; D not certain. Germline CDR1 reads PRHDT; CDR2 reads FYEKMQ (reference sequence). The CDR3 has 13 residues. CDR3 in DNA: TGTGCCAGCAGCGTAGGAATCTCCGCTGAAGCTTTCTTT. It yields the protein CASSVGISAEAFF.

This clonotype was counted at least ten times. The V and J genes are TRBV20-1 and TRBJ2-7; D is undetermined. The CDR3 totals 15 residues. The germline V gene encodes CDR1 DFQATT and CDR2 SNEGSKA (reference sequence). V dropped 0 bases and J dropped 0 bases, with 12 bases sitting between them. The CDR3 reads CSARDPLSSSYEQYF. CDR3 DNA: TGCAGTGCTAGAGATCCGCTTTCGAGCTCCTACGAGCAGTACTTC.

The rearrangement joins TRBV20-1 to TRBJ2-7, with D possibly matching TRBD1 (6 bases). CDR3 length: 14 residues. Deletions cut 3 bases from V and 1 base from J, with 13 bases between. From germline, CDR1 is DFQATT and CDR2 SNEGSKA (reference sequence). The CDR3 sequence: CSASLSGQSYEQYF. DNA for the CDR3: TGCAGTGCTAGTCTCTCCGGACAGTCCTACGAGCAGTACTTC.